What follows describes a single TCR beta chain. Its specificity is unknown. The sample comes from a study of post-analysis software for immune sequencing data. V was pared by 5 bases and J by 3 bases, with 11 bases between. The CDR3 extends over 14 amino acids. Looked up from germline, CDR1 is SGHAT and CDR2 is FQDESV (reference sequence). Unique molecular identifiers were present in the TCR beta cDNA libraries. Input populations of roughly 0.95 to 10 million T cells gave rise to about 480,000 cDNA molecules. Via MiXCR, TCRdb re-called the PCR reads, giving one row per CDR3 protein. The sample lists hundreds of thousands of distinct CDR3 sequences, roughly a third occurring once. General study points: Same-batch samples co-clustered strongly by F measure. Controls' normalized Chao1 diversity significantly exceeded that of multiple sclerosis patients. Five TRBV segments, including TRBV5-6, TRBV5-1 and TRBV20-1, were more frequent in patients than controls.

The source is a girl aged 10 to 17 with multiple sclerosis. Sequencing used blood. J is TRBJ1-5 and V is TRBV11-1, with TRBD1 as a possible D gene (6 bases). The CDR3 sequence is CASSPSGHNQPQHF. The CDR3 bases are TGTGCCAGCAGCCCATCGGGACACAATCAGCCCCAGCATTTT. Combining the CDR3 with reference TRBV11-1 and TRBJ1-5 gives the whole variable domain EAEVAQSPRYKITEKSQAVAFWCDPISGHATLYWYRQILGQGPELLVQFQDESVVDDSQLPKDRFSAERLKGVDSTLKIQPAELGDSAMYLCASSPSGHNQPQHFGDGTRLSIL.